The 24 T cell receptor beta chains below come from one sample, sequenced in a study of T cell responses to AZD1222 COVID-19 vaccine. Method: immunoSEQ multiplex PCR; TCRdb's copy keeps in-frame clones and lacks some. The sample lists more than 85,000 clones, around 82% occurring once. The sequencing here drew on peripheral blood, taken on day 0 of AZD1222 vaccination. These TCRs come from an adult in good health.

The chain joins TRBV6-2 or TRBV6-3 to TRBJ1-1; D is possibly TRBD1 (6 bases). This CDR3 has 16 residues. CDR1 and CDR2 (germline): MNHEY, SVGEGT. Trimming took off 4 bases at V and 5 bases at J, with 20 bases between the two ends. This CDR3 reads CASSFSTGTRGTEAFF. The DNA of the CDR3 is TGTGCCAGCAGTTTTTCGACCGGGACAAGGGGGACTGAAGCTTTCTTT.

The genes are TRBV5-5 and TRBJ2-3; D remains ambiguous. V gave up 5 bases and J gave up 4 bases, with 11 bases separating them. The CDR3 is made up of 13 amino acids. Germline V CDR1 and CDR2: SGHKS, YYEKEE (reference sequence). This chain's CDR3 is CASRLKVADTQYF. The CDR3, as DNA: TGTGCCAGCAGATTGAAGGTCGCAGATACGCAGTATTTT.

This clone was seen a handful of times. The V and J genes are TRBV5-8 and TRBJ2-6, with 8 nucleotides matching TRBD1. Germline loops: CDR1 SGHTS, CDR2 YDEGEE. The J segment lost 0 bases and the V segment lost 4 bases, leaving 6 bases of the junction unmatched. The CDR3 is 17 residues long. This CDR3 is CASSRRQGNSGANVLTF. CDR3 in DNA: TGTGCCAGCAGCCGCCGACAGGGGAACTCTGGGGCCAACGTCCTGACTTTC. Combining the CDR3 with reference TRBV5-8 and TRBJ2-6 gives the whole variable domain EAGVTQSPTHLIKTRGQQATLRCSPISGHTSVYWYQQALGLGLQFLLWYDEGEERNRGNFPPRFSGRQFPNYSSELNVNALELEDSALYLCASSRRQGNSGANVLTFGAGSRLTVL.

As DNA, the CDR3 is TGCGCCAGCAGCCAAGATACGGGAAGAACTGAAGCTTTCTTT. It codes for CASSQDTGRTEAFF. The chain has TRBV4-1 and TRBJ1-1; D uncertain. Germline-derived CDR1 and CDR2 are MGHRA and YSYEKL. Trimming stripped 0 bases from V and 5 bases from J, with 10 bases between. The CDR3 loop spans 14 amino acids.

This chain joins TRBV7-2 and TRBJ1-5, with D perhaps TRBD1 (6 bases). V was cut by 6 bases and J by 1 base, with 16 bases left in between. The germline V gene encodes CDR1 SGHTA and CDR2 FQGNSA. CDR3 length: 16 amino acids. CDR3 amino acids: CASSAWGLRSNQPQHF. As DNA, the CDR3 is TGTGCCAGCAGTGCGTGGGGGCTGCGGAGCAATCAGCCCCAGCATTTT.

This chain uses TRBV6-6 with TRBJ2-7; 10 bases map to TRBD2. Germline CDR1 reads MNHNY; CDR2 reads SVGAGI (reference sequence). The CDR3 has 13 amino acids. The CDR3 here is CASKDSLAGAQNV. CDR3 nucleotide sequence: TGTGCCAGCAAGGATAGTCTAGCGGGGGCCCAAAACGTC.

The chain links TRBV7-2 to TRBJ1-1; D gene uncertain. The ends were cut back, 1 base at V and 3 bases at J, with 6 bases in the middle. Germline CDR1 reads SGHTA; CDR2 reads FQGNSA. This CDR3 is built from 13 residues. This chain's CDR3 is CASSLVADTEAFF. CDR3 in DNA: TGTGCCAGCAGCTTAGTCGCGGACACTGAAGCTTTCTTT.

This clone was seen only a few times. Here the CDR3 reads CASSQRGDTQYF. The CDR3 coding sequence is TGTGCCAGCAGTCAAAGAGGAGATACGCAGTATTTT. This chain links TRBV12-3 or TRBV12-4 with TRBJ2-3; unclear D gene. Trimming took off 5 bases at V and 5 bases at J, with 8 bases between the two ends. The CDR3 totals 12 residues.

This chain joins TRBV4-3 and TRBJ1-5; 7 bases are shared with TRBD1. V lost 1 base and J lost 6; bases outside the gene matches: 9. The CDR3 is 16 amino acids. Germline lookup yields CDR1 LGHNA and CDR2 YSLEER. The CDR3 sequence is CASSQVIGGAFQPQHF. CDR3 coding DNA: TGCGCCAGCAGCCAAGTTATAGGGGGCGCATTTCAGCCCCAGCATTTT.

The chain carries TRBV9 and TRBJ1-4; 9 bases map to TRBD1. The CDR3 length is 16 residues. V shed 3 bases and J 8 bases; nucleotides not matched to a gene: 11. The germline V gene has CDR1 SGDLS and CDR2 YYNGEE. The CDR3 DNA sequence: TGTGCCAGCAGCGCCGGACAGGGGTTGGGCGGAGAAAAACTGTTTTTT. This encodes CASSAGQGLGGEKLFF.

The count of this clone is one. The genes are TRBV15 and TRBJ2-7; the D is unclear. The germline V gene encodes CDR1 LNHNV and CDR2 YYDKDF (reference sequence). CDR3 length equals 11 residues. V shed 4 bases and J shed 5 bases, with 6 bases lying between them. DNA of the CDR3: TGTGCCACCAGCATAGGGAACGAGCAGTACTTC. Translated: CATSIGNEQYF.

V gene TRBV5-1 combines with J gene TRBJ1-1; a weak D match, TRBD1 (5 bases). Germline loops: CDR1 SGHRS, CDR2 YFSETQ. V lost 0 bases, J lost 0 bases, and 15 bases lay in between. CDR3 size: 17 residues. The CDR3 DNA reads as TGCGCCAGCAGCTTGGGGGGGACCCGAGGAATGAACACTGAAGCTTTCTTT. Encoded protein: CASSLGGTRGMNTEAFF.

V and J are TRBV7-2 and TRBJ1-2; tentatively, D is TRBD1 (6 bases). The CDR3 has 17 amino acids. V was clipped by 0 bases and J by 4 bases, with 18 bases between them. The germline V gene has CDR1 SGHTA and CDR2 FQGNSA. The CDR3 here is CASSLAFRGSSAYGYTF. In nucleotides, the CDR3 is TGTGCCAGCAGCTTAGCTTTCAGGGGATCTTCCGCCTATGGCTACACCTTC.

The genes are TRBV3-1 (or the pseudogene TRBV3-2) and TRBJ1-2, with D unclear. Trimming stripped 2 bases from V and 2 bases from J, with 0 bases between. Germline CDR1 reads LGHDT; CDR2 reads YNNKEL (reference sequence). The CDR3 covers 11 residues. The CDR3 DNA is TGTGCCAGCAGCCAAAACTATGGCTACACCTTC. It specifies CASSQNYGYTF.

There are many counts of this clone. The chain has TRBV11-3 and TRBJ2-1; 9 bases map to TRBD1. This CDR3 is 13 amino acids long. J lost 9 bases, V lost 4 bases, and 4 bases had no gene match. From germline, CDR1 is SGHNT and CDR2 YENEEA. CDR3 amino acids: CASSSTGGTEQFF. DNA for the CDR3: TGTGCCAGCAGCTCCACAGGGGGCACTGAGCAGTTCTTC.

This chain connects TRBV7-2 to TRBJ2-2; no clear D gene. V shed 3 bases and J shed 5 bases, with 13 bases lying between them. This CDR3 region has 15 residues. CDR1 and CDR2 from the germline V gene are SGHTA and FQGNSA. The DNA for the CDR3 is TGTGCCAGCAGCTTTAAGGGCCTAGGAACCGGGGAGCTGTTTTTT. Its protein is CASSFKGLGTGELFF.

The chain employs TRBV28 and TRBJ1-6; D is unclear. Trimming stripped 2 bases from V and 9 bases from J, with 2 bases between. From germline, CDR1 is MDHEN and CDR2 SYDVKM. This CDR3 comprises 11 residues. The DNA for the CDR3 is TGTGCCAGCAGTTTAGGTTCACCCCTCCACTTT. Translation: CASSLGSPLHF.

The CDR3 loop is CSVDQASGRPEQFF. The CDR3 nucleotides are TGCAGCGTTGATCAGGCTAGCGGGAGGCCTGAGCAGTTCTTC. This chain connects TRBV29-1 to TRBJ2-1; 11 positions agree with TRBD2. Germline V CDR1 and CDR2: SQVTM, ANQGSEA. V was pared by 3 bases and J by 9 bases, with 7 bases of the junction left unmatched. The CDR3 is 14 amino acids.

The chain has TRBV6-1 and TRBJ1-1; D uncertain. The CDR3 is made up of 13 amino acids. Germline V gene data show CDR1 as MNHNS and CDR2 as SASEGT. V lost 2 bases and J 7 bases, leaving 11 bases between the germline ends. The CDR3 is CASSEMSISEAFF. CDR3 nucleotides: TGTGCCAGCAGTGAAATGAGCATCAGTGAAGCTTTCTTT.

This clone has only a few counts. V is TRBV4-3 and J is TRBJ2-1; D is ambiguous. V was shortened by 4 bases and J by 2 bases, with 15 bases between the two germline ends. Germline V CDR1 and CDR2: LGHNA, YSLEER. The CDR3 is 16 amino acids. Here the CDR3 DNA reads TGCGCCAGCAGCCCTCAGAGAGACACCACCTACAATGAGCAGTTCTTC. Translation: CASSPQRDTTYNEQFF.

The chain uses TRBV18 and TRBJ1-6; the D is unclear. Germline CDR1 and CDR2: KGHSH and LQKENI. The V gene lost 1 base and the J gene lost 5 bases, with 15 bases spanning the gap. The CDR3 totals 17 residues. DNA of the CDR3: TGTGCCAGCTCACCACAGGACCGCTCGAGCCATAATTCACCCCTCCACTTT. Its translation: CASSPQDRSSHNSPLHF.

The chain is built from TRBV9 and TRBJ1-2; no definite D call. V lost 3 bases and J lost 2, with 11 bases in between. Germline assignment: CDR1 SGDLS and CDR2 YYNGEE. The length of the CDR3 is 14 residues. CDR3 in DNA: TGTGCCAGCAGCGATAGCCCAGAGAACTATGGCTACACCTTC. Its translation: CASSDSPENYGYTF.

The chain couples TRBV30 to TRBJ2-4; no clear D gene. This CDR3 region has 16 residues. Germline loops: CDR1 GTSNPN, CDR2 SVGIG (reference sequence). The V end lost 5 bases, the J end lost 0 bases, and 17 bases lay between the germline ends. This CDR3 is CAWGPTDLVAKNIQYF. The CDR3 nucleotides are TGTGCCTGGGGGCCAACAGATTTAGTAGCCAAAAACATTCAGTACTTC.

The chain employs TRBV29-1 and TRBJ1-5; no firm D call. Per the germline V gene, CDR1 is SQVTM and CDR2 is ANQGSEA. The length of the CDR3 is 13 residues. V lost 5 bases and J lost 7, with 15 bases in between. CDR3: CSVQNGVWQPQHF. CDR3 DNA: TGCAGCGTTCAAAACGGGGTATGGCAGCCCCAGCATTTT.